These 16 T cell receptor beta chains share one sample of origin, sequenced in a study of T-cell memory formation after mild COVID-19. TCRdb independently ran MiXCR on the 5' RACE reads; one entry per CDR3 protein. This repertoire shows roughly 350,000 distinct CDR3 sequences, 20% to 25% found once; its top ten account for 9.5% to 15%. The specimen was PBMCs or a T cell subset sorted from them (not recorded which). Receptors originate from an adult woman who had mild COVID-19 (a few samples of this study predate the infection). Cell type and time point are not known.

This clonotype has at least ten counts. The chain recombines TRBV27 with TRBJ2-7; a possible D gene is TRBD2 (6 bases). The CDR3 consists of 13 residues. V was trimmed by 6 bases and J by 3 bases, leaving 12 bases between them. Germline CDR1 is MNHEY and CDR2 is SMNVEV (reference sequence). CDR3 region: CASSSGGSYEQYF. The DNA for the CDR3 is TGTGCCAGCAGCTCAGGAGGGAGCTACGAGCAGTACTTC.

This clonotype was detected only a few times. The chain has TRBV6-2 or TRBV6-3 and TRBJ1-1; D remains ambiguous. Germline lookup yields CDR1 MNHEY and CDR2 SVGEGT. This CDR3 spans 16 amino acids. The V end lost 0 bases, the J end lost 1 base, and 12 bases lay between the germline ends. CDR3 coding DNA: TGTGCCAGCAGTTACTCGTACGGCAGCCAGAACACTGAAGCTTTCTTT. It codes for CASSYSYGSQNTEAFF.

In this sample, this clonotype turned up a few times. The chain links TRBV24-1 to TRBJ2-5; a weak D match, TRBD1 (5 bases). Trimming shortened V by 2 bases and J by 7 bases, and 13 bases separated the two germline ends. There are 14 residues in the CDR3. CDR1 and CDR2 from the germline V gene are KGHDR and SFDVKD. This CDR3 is CATSDSGSLRTQYF. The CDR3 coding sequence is TGTGCCACCAGTGATTCAGGGTCGCTTAGGACCCAGTACTTC.

This CDR3 reads CASSLGGTGDLRTDTQYF. CDR3 nucleotide sequence: TGTGCCAGCAGCTTAGGGGGGACAGGGGACCTGCGCACAGATACGCAGTATTTT. This chain links TRBV7-9 with TRBJ2-3; 10 positions agree with TRBD1. J gave up 1 base and V 1 base, and 8 bases lay outside the gene matches. Germline loops: CDR1 SEHNR, CDR2 FQNEAQ (reference sequence). The length of the CDR3 is 18 residues.

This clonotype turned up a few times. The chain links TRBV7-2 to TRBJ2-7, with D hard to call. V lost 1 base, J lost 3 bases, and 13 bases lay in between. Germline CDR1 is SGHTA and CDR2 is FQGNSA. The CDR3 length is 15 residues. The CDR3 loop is CASSLGSSSYYEQYF. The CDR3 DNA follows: TGTGCCAGCAGCTTAGGGAGCTCCTCATACTACGAGCAGTACTTC.

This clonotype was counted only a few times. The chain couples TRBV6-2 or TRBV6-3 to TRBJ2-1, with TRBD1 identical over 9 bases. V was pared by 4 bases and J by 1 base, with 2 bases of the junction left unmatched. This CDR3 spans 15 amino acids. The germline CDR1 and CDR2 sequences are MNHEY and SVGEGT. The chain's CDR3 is CASSWTGASYNEQFF. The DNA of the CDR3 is TGTGCCAGCAGTTGGACAGGGGCGTCCTACAATGAGCAGTTCTTC.

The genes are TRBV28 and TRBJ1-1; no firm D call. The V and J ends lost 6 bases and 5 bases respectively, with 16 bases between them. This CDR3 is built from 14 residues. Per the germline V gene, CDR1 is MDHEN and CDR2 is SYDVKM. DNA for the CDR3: TGTGCCAGCAGAACCGGGGTTTCTGAAACTGAAGCTTTCTTT. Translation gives CASRTGVSETEAFF.

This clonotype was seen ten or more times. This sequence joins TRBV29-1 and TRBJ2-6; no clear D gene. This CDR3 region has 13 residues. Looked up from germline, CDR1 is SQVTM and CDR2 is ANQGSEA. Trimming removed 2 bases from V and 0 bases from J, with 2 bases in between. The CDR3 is CSVESSGANVLTF. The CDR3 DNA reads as TGCAGCGTTGAAAGCTCTGGGGCCAACGTCCTGACTTTC.

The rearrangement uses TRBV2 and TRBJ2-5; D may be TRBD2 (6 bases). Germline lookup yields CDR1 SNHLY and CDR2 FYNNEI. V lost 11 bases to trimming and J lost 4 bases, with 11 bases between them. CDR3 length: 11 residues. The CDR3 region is CAATGGETQYF. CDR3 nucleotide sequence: TGTGCCGCGACCGGGGGAGAGACCCAGTACTTC.

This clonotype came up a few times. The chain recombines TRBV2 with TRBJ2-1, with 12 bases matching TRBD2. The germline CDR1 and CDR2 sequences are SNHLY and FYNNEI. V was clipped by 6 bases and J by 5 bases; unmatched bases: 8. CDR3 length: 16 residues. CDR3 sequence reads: CASRDGLAGLNNEQFF. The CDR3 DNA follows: TGTGCCAGCAGAGATGGACTAGCGGGATTGAACAATGAGCAGTTCTTC.

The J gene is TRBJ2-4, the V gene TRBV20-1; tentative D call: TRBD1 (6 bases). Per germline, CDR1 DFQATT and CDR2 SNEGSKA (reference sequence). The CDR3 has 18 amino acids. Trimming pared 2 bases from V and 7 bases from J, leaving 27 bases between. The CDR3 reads CSARSYHDRKVNVNIQYF. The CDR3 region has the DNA TGCAGTGCTAGAAGCTACCATGACAGGAAGGTAAACGTCAACATTCAGTACTTC.

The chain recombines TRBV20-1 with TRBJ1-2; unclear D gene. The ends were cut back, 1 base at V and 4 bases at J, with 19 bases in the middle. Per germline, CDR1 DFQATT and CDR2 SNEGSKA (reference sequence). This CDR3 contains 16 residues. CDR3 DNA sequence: TGCAGTGCTAGAGGGGCGGCGGCGACGCGGGTCTATGGCTACACCTTC. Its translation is CSARGAAATRVYGYTF.

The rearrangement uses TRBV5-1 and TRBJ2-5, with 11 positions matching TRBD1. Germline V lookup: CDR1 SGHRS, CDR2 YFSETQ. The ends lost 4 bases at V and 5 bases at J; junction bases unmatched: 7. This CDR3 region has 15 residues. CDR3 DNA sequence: TGCGCCAGCAGCAGGACAGGGGGCAGGGGGGAGACCCAGTACTTC. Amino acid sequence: CASSRTGGRGETQYF.

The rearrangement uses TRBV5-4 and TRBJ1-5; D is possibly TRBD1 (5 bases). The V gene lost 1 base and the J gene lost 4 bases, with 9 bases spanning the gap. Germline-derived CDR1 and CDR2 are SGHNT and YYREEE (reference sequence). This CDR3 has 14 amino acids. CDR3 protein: CASSLWGFNQPQHF. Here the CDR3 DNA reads TGTGCCAGCAGCTTGTGGGGGTTTAATCAGCCCCAGCATTTT.

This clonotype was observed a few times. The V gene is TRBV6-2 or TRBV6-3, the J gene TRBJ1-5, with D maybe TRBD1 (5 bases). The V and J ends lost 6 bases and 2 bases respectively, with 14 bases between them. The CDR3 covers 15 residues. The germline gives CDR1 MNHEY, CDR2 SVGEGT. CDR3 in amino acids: CASRAGTRGNQPQHF. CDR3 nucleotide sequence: TGTGCCAGCAGAGCTGGGACGAGAGGCAATCAGCCCCAGCATTTT.

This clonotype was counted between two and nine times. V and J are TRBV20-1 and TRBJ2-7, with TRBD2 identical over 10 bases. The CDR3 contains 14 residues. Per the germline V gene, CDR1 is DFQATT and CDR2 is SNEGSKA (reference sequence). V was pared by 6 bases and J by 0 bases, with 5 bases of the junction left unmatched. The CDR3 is CSASGTSVSYEQYF. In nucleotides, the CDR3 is TGCAGTGCAAGCGGGACTAGCGTCTCCTACGAGCAGTACTTC.